Shown below are 3 T cell receptor beta chains from a single sample sequenced in a study of shared clonotypes between healthy human individuals. TCRdb's table, derived via immunoSEQ multiplex PCR, lists solely in-frame clones and lacks some. The sample includes more than 2 million clones, 90% to 96% of them seen just once. The sequenced material came from naive CD4+ T cells sorted from blood. The subset here: CD45RA+ positively selected. Receptors were obtained from a man between 18 and 35 years old in good health.

The rearrangement links TRBV5-6 to TRBJ2-1; D gene unclear. CDR3 length: 15 amino acids. V was clipped by 3 bases and J by 3 bases, with 13 bases between them. Germline V gene lookup returns CDR1 SGHDT and CDR2 YYEEEE. CDR3 sequence reads: CASSSYIDGYNEQFF. The CDR3 bases are TGTGCCAGCAGCTCGTATATAGACGGCTACAATGAGCAGTTCTTC. Looking up the rest from reference TRBV5-6 and TRBJ2-1 gives the full variable domain: DAGVTQSPTHLIKTRGQQVTLRCSPKSGHDTVSWYQQALGQGPQFIFQYYEEEERQRGNFPDRFSGHQFPNYSSELNVNALLLGDSALYLCASSSYIDGYNEQFFGPGTRLTVL.

The chain combines TRBV29-1 with TRBJ1-5, with D possibly matching TRBD1 (6 bases). V dropped 4 bases and J dropped 4 bases, with 14 bases sitting between them. The CDR3 is 14 residues long. Per the germline V gene, CDR1 is SQVTM and CDR2 is ANQGSEA. The DNA of the CDR3 is TGCAGCGTTGCCCCCGGGGGGCTAAATCAGCCCCAGCATTTT. It codes for CSVAPGGLNQPQHF.

This clone showed up just once. A read error may account for a junction end that differs from germline. V usage is TRBV7-7 and J usage is TRBJ2-5; the D is unclear. Germline V gives CDR1 SSHAT, CDR2 FNYEAQ (reference sequence). The CDR3 runs to 14 residues. The CDR3 region has the DNA TGTGCTAGCAGCTTATGGGGATTGGGGGAGACCCAGTACTTC. As protein: CASSLWGLGETQYF.